These 14 T cell receptor beta chains came from one sample sequenced in a study of CD8+CD57+ T cells in acquired aplastic anemia. Genomic DNA, serving as template, underwent TCR beta VDJ and CDR3 profiling. Each CDR3 protein gets one entry after TCRdb re-called the reads with MiXCR. Here the sample spans 100,000 to 150,000 distinct CDR3 sequences, roughly 40% being singletons. Only patients with CD8+CD57+ cell expansion on flow cytometry were chosen for sequencing. Specimen: sorted CD4+, CD8+, or CD8+CD57+ T cells (not recorded which) from PBMCs. The receptors come from a human donor with aplastic anemia.

This clonotype was observed at least ten times. The CDR3 DNA follows: TGTGCCAGCAGTTTAAAAGTGGACAACAAGCAGTACTTC. Translated: CASSLKVDNKQYF. The genes are TRBV28 and TRBJ2-7; tentative D call: TRBD1 (5 bases). V was clipped by 2 bases and J by 8 bases, with 13 bases between them. This CDR3 is built from 13 residues. CDR1 and CDR2 (germline): MDHEN, SYDVKM.

This clonotype has a count of ten or more. The chain has TRBV6-1 and TRBJ2-5, with TRBD2 matching over 8 bases. This CDR3 has 15 amino acids. V shed 6 bases and J 3 bases; nucleotides not matched to a gene: 9. Germline V gene sequence: CDR1 MNHNS, CDR2 SASEGT. CDR3 in DNA: TGTGCCAGCAGCTTGCGCGGGGGGCGAAAAGAGACCCAGTACTTC. This sequence encodes CASSLRGGRKETQYF.

With regard to this clonotype: The junction does not match germline at one end; this may be a read error. The genes are TRBV15 and TRBJ2-2; 8 positions match TRBD1. Germline lookup yields CDR1 LNHNV and CDR2 YYDKDF (reference sequence). The CDR3 extends over 17 amino acids. The CDR3 coding sequence is TGTGCCGCCAGCAGAGATAAGGGACAGGCGTCAACCGGGGAGCTGTTTTTT. Amino acid sequence: CAASRDKGQASTGELFF. Variable domain in full (rest from reference TRBV15 and TRBJ2-2): DAMVIQNPRYQVTQFGKPVTLSCSQTLNHNVMYWYQQKSSQAPKLLFHYYDKDFNNEADTPDNFQSRRPNTSFCFLDIRSPGLGDTAMYLCAASRDKGQASTGELFFGEGSRLTVL.

This chain joins TRBV28 and TRBJ2-7; D gene unclear. The V gene's germline CDR1 is MDHEN and CDR2 SYDVKM. CDR3 length equals 13 residues. V lost 8 bases, J lost 2 bases, and 13 bases lay in between. This CDR3 reads CASLKLRPYEQYF. The CDR3 coding sequence is TGTGCCAGCCTCAAGCTTAGACCCTACGAGCAGTACTTC.

This clonotype was observed a few times. V is TRBV6-5 and J is TRBJ2-5; 10 positions agree with TRBD1. CDR3 size: 15 residues. Germline loops: CDR1 MNHEY, CDR2 SVGAGI. J gave up 5 bases and V 0 bases, and 3 bases lay outside the gene matches. CDR3 nucleotides: TGTGCCAGCAGTTACTCGACAGGGGGCTGGGAGACCCAGTACTTC. Translating gives CASSYSTGGWETQYF.

This clonotype was seen only a few times. V and J are TRBV24-1 and TRBJ2-3, with D perhaps matching TRBD2 (6 bases). Per the germline V gene, CDR1 is KGHDR and CDR2 is SFDVKD. The V and J ends lost 11 bases and 3 bases respectively, with 20 bases between them. This CDR3 has 15 amino acids. The CDR3 coding sequence is TGTGCCAGCAGCTTTTCCAAGGGGAGGACAGATACGCAGTATTTT. Protein sequence: CASSFSKGRTDTQYF.

This clonotype was found many times. The V gene is TRBV14, the J gene TRBJ1-2, with TRBD1 matching over 8 bases. The CDR3 consists of 15 residues. Germline loops: CDR1 SGHDN, CDR2 FVKESK. V lost 2 bases, J lost 8 bases, and 10 bases stayed unmatched. CDR3 residues: CASSQKARTGQGYTF. The DNA of the CDR3 is TGTGCCAGCAGCCAAAAAGCCCGGACAGGGCAAGGCTACACCTTC.

Notes on this clonotype: A single base separates this from a much larger clone, so it may be a read error. This sequence joins TRBV20-1 and TRBJ1-4; possible D gene TRBD1, 5 bases. The CDR3 contains 12 residues. V lost 2 bases and J 10 bases, leaving 11 bases between the germline ends. The germline V gene has CDR1 DFQATT and CDR2 SNEGSKA (reference sequence). The CDR3 DNA reads TGCAGTGCTAGAAAGGGGAGGGGAAAACTGTTTTTT. It encodes CSARKGRGKLFF.

The chain combines TRBV7-9 with TRBJ2-5; 8 bases are shared with TRBD1. This CDR3 comprises 15 residues. V trimming: 6 bases; J trimming: 2 bases; junction bases outside the gene matches: 8. Germline CDR1 and CDR2: SEHNR and FQNEAQ (reference sequence). CDR3 region: CASSMTGAIQETQYF. The CDR3 DNA is TGTGCCAGCAGTATGACAGGGGCGATACAAGAGACCCAGTACTTC.

This clonotype was detected ten times or more. This sequence joins TRBV29-1 and TRBJ1-1; D may be TRBD1 (6 bases). The CDR3 is made up of 14 amino acids. Germline CDR1 reads SQVTM; CDR2 reads ANQGSEA. Between the trimmed V and J ends, which lost 2 bases and 2 bases, there was a span of 12 bases. CDR3 in amino acids: CSVELGGGNTEAFF. DNA for the CDR3: TGCAGCGTTGAATTAGGGGGGGGTAACACTGAAGCTTTCTTT.

This clonotype was seen just once. Since a much larger clone is just one base distant, this may be a read error. The chain couples TRBV9 to TRBJ2-3, with D unresolved. This CDR3 has 12 residues. Germline V gives CDR1 SGDLS, CDR2 YYNGEE. CDR3: CASSQVSDTQCF. CDR3 nucleotide sequence: TGTGCCAGCAGCCAAGTCTCAGATACGCAGTGTTTT. Filled out from reference TRBV9 and TRBJ2-3, the complete variable domain reads DSGVTQTPKHLITATGQRVTLRCSPRSGDLSVYWYQQSLDQGLQFLIQYYNGEERAKGNILERFSAQQFPDLHSELNLSSLELGDSALYFCASSQVSDTQCFGPGTRLTVL.

This clonotype appeared many times. This chain links TRBV6-1 with TRBJ1-6; no firm D call. Trimming pared 3 bases from V and 2 bases from J, leaving 5 bases between. Looked up from germline, CDR1 is MNHNS and CDR2 is SASEGT. CDR3 length equals 14 residues. The DNA of the CDR3 is TGTGCCAGCAGTGAGCGTCCCTATAATTCACCCCTCCACTTT. Amino acid sequence: CASSERPYNSPLHF.

This clonotype occurred many times. The chain recombines TRBV27 with TRBJ2-7, with TRBD1 matching 7 bases. V shed 5 bases and J 4 bases; nucleotides not matched to a gene: 14. The germline V gene has CDR1 MNHEY and CDR2 SMNVEV (reference sequence). The CDR3 is made up of 16 amino acids. This chain's CDR3 is CASSPLTGVRGYEQYF. CDR3 nucleotide sequence: TGTGCCAGCAGTCCACTAACAGGGGTGAGGGGTTACGAGCAGTACTTC.

This clonotype came up many times. V gene TRBV5-1 combines with J gene TRBJ2-1; D is possibly TRBD2 (6 bases). The V and J ends lost 2 bases and 10 bases respectively, with 16 bases between them. CDR3 length: 14 residues. Germline values: CDR1 SGHRS, CDR2 YFSETQ. CDR3 amino acids: CASSFRDSVREQFF. The CDR3, as DNA: TGCGCCAGCAGCTTCCGGGACTCGGTTAGGGAGCAGTTCTTC.